These T cell receptor beta chains were read from a single sample in a study of T-cell reconstitution after alpha-beta-depleted transplantation in children. TCRdb analysed the PCR reads with MiXCR anew, one entry per CDR3 protein. The data show around 490,000 distinct CDR3 sequences, over 9.5% seen once. The sample in question was PBMCs, mostly from graft donor cells, obtained 180 days after TCRalphabeta/CD19-depleted stem cell transplant. These receptors were obtained from a female patient aged 2-9 years who had a stem cell transplant for aplastic anemia, so the T cells may come from the graft donor. The CDR3 runs from the conserved cysteine through the conserved F or W. D genes are given only for firm matches. Size tells how often a clone was seen (once, few, many) or the class of an expanded clone, and some rows leave it out.

d_gene	v_gene	j_gene	abundance	CDR3nt	CDR3aa
TRBD2	TRBV29-1	TRBJ2-7	NA	TGCAGCGTTGAAGACAGGCGACTAGCGGTCGGCGAGCAGTACTTC	CSVEDRRLAVGEQYF
NA	TRBV27	TRBJ2-1	NA	TGTGCCAGCAGTTTATCGGCGGGCCGCCCCGGGAATGAGCAGTTCTTC	CASSLSAGRPGNEQFF
NA	TRBV19	TRBJ1-5	NA	TGTGCCAGTGCCGAAGGGGGGCATCAGCCCCAGCATTTT	CASAEGGHQPQHF
TRBD2	TRBV27	TRBJ2-7	NA	TGTGCCAGCATGGGACTAGCGGCTCCCTACGAGCAGTACTTC	CASMGLAAPYEQYF
TRBD1	TRBV5-8	TRBJ2-1	NA	TGTGCCAGCAGCGTAAGACAGGGGAGTGAGCAGTTCTTC	CASSVRQGSEQFF
NA	TRBV20-1	TRBJ2-3	NA	TGCAGTGCTAGATCCGAGACTAGGATGGATACGCAGTATTTT	CSARSETRMDTQYF
NA	TRBV7-8	TRBJ2-1	NA	TGTGCCAGCAGCCAAGGTTTGGTTCTGCACAATGAGCAGTTCTTC	CASSQGLVLHNEQFF
NA	TRBV5-1	TRBJ2-7	NA	TGCGCCAGCAGCTTCCGGCCGACAGTGAGCTCCTACGAGCAGTACTTC	CASSFRPTVSSYEQYF
NA	TRBV6-5	TRBJ2-6	few	TGTGCCAGCAGTTATAAGAGCTCTGGGGCCAACGTCCTGACTTTC	CASSYKSSGANVLTF
TRBD1	TRBV4-3	TRBJ2-7	few	TGCGCCAGCAGCCAAGGGGCAACTAGGACAGGGGGCTACGAGCAGTACTTC	CASSQGATRTGGYEQYF
NA	TRBV28	TRBJ1-4	NA	TGTGCCAGCAGGGGGAGGGGTCAAACTAATGAAAAACTGTTTTTT	CASRGRGQTNEKLFF
NA	TRBV11-2	TRBJ1-3	NA	TGTGCCAGCAGCTTAGCCAGGGCCAGAAACACCATATATTTT	CASSLARARNTIYF
NA	TRBV29-1	TRBJ2-1	few	TGCAGCGTTGAAACCCCCCTGTTCTACAATGAGCAGTTCTTC	CSVETPLFYNEQFF
TRBD1	TRBV20-1	TRBJ1-4	NA	TGCAGTGCTCCCCCGACAGGGAGACTCGAAAAACTGTTTTTT	CSAPPTGRLEKLFF
TRBD2	TRBV4-3	TRBJ2-1	few	TGCGCCAGCAGCCAATCCCCGGGACTAGCGGGTACATACAATGAGCAGTTCTTC	CASSQSPGLAGTYNEQFF
TRBD2	TRBV9	TRBJ2-1	NA	TGTGCCAGCAGCCTAAGGTCGGGAGGGGAGGTCAATGAGCAGTTCTTC	CASSLRSGGEVNEQFF
NA	TRBV18	TRBJ1-1	few	TGTGCCAGCTCACACTCAAGACGCACTGAAGCTTTCTTT	CASSHSRRTEAFF
NA	TRBV7-6	TRBJ2-1	NA	TGTGCCAGCAGCGCGACCCAGGAGTTTTACAATGAGCATTTCTTC	CASSATQEFYNEHFF
NA	TRBV18	TRBJ1-1	NA	TGTGCCAGCTCACCCTTGGGGGGGGCAAGCACTGAAGCTTTCTTT	CASSPLGGASTEAFF
NA	TRBV20-1	TRBJ2-7	few	TGCAGTGCTGGGGACTTAGCCCCCTACGAGCAGTACTTC	CSAGDLAPYEQYF
TRBD2	TRBV29-1	TRBJ2-5	few	TGCAGCGTTGCGGGGACTAGCGGGAAAGAGACCCAGTACTTC	CSVAGTSGKETQYF
NA	TRBV10-3	TRBJ1-6	NA	TGTGCCATCAGTGAGTCGAGGTGGACTAATTCACCCCTCCACTTT	CAISESRWTNSPLHF
TRBD1	TRBV11-2	TRBJ2-2	NA	TGTGCCAGCAGATTACCGGGACAGGGGTACTCCGGGGAGCTGTTTTTT	CASRLPGQGYSGELFF
NA	TRBV30	TRBJ2-1	few	TGTGCCTGGAATTCTCGAGGGAACAATGAGCAGTTCTTC	CAWNSRGNNEQFF
NA	TRBV19	TRBJ1-5	many	TGTGCCAGTCAGGATTTTAGTGGCAATCAGCCCCAGCATTTT	CASQDFSGNQPQHF
NA	TRBV5-1	TRBJ1-1	many	TGCGCCAGCAGCTTTAAGGGGCGCCGGACTGAAGCTTTCTTT	CASSFKGRRTEAFF
TRBD1	TRBV7-2	TRBJ1-2	NA	TGTGCCAGCAGCACGACAGGGTATCTGAACTATGGCTACACCTTC	CASSTTGYLNYGYTF
NA	TRBV24-1	TRBJ2-1	few	TGTGCCACCAGTGAAGGGGGAGTGGGCTCCTACAATGAGCAGTTCTTC	CATSEGGVGSYNEQFF
TRBD2	TRBV9	TRBJ2-1	NA	TGTGCCAGCAGCGCCTCCCGTGAGACGGTGACTAGCACTGAGCAGTTCTTC	CASSASRETVTSTEQFF
TRBD1	TRBV12-3/TRBV12-4	TRBJ2-5	many	TGTGCCAGCAGCGAAAGGGACAGACCAAAGACCCAGTACTTC	CASSERDRPKTQYF
TRBD1	TRBV14	TRBJ2-3	many	TGTGCCAGCAGCCAGGGCCCCGGGACAGCTTATACGCAGTATTTT	CASSQGPGTAYTQYF
NA	TRBV7-9	TRBJ2-7	NA	TGTGCCAGCAGCCCCCGTGACGAGCAGTACTTC	CASSPRDEQYF
NA	TRBV21-1	TRBJ2-1	few	TGTGCCAGCAGCAATTTAAGGGGTTACAATGAGCAGTTCTTC	CASSNLRGYNEQFF
NA	TRBV14	TRBJ2-7	few	TGTGCCAGCAGCCCCCCCCTTCCGGGGGAGATCGAGCAGTACTTC	CASSPPLPGEIEQYF
TRBD2	TRBV28	TRBJ2-5	NA	TGTGCCATCGTAGCGGGAGGGTTAGAGACCCAGTACTTC	CAIVAGGLETQYF
TRBD1	TRBV29-1	TRBJ1-1	many	TGCAGCGTTGCTGGGACAGGGGGCAGGACTGAAGCTTTCTTT	CSVAGTGGRTEAFF
TRBD1	TRBV12-3/TRBV12-4	TRBJ2-6	NA	TGTGCCAGCAGCTACCGGGACAGGGGGTTAAGACGCTCTGGGGCCAACGTCCTGACTTTC	CASSYRDRGLRRSGANVLTF
NA	TRBV5-1	TRBJ2-2	NA	TGCGCCAGCAGCTTGGACTCAGGAGCGAACACCGGGGAGCTGTTTTTT	CASSLDSGANTGELFF
TRBD2	TRBV5-1	TRBJ2-5	few	TGCGCCAGCAGCCCGACGGTGACTAGCGGGGAGACCCAGTACTTC	CASSPTVTSGETQYF
NA	TRBV6-5	TRBJ1-2	many	TGTGCCAGCAGTTACACTTTCGGGGGTGGCTACACCTTC	CASSYTFGGGYTF
NA	TRBV15	TRBJ2-1	few	TGTGCCACCAGCAGAGATTCGGGCGAAAGCTCCTACAATGAGCAGTTCTTC	CATSRDSGESSYNEQFF
NA	TRBV20-1	TRBJ2-2	NA	TGCAGTGCCCGGACCTGGCAGACGAACACCGGGGAGCTGTTTTTT	CSARTWQTNTGELFF
NA	TRBV7-8	TRBJ2-1	few	TGTGCCAGCAGCTTTCCCCGGGGAGGTATTGATGAGCAGTTCTTC	CASSFPRGGIDEQFF
TRBD2	TRBV9	TRBJ2-1	NA	TGTGCCAGCAGCGTAGCTGCGGCGGGACCCTCGGGGGGTGAGCAGTTCTTC	CASSVAAAGPSGGEQFF
NA	TRBV29-1	TRBJ2-6	few	TGCAGCGCTCTCCGGGACACAAACTATCCTGGGGCCAACGTCCTGACTTTC	CSALRDTNYPGANVLTF
TRBD2	TRBV9	TRBJ2-1	many	TGTGCCAGCAGCCCTGGACTAGCGAACAATGAGCAGTTCTTC	CASSPGLANNEQFF
TRBD1	TRBV6-5	TRBJ1-5	few	TGTGCCAGCAGTTACTCCGGACAGGGGTCACAGCCCCAGCATTTT	CASSYSGQGSQPQHF
NA	TRBV9	TRBJ2-2	NA	TGTGCCAGCAGCCCAGGGCCCTCTACACGGGGACGGGGAACCGGGGAGCTGTTTTTT	CASSPGPSTRGRGTGELFF
NA	TRBV5-6	TRBJ2-1	few	TGTGCCAGCAGTACCCCCAATGAGCAGTTCTTC	CASSTPNEQFF
NA	TRBV21-1	TRBJ2-3	few	TGTGCCAGCAGCACTACCGGACAGGTTTCGACCACAGATACGCAGTATTTT	CASSTTGQVSTTDTQYF
TRBD1	TRBV9	TRBJ1-1	NA	TGTGCCAGCACCCTGACAGGGGATGGAGACACTGAAGCTTTCTTT	CASTLTGDGDTEAFF
TRBD2	TRBV11-2	TRBJ2-3	few	TGTGCCAGCAGTTTTCCCATGAGGTGGGCGGGAGGGCCGGCAGATACGCAGTATTTT	CASSFPMRWAGGPADTQYF
TRBD1	TRBV12-3/TRBV12-4	TRBJ2-7	NA	TGTGCCAGCAGTTTATACGGGACAGGGGTTCACGAGCAGTACTTC	CASSLYGTGVHEQYF
NA	TRBV3-1	TRBJ2-1	NA	TGTGCCAGCAGCCAAGCAGGAAGCGACAATGAGCAGTTCTTC	CASSQAGSDNEQFF
NA	TRBV28	TRBJ1-1	many	TGTGCCAGCAGTTTATTCGAGAACACTGAAGCTTTCTTT	CASSLFENTEAFF
TRBD1	TRBV2	TRBJ1-3	NA	TGTGCCAGCAGCGTCGAACAGGGGGCATCAGGAAACACCATATATTTT	CASSVEQGASGNTIYF
NA	TRBV5-6	TRBJ1-5	NA	TGTGCCAGCAGCTTGGGTGCGGGGTATAGCAATCAGCCCCAGCATTTT	CASSLGAGYSNQPQHF